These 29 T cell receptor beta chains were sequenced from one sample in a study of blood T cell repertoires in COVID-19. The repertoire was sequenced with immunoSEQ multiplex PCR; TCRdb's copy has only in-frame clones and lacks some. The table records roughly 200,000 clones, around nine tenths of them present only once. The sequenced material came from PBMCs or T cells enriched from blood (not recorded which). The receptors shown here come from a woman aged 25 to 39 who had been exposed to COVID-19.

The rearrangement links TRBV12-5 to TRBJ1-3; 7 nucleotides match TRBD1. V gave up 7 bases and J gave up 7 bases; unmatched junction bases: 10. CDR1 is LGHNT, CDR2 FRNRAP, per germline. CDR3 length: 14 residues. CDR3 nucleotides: TGTGCTAGTGAAGGGGACAGCAGGCGGAACACCATATATTTT. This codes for CASEGDSRRNTIYF. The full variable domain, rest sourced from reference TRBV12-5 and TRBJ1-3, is DARVTQTPRHKVTEMGQEVTMRCQPILGHNTVFWYRQTMMQGLELLAYFRNRAPLDDSGMPKDRFSAEMPDATLATLKIQPSEPRDSAVYFCASEGDSRRNTIYFGEGSWLTVV.

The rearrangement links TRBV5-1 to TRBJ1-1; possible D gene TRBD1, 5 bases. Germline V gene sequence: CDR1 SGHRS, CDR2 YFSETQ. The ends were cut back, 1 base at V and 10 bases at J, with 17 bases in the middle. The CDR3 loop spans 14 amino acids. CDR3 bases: TGCGCCAGCAGCTTGCGCGGGACGAAGTACGGAGCTTTCTTT. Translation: CASSLRGTKYGAFF.

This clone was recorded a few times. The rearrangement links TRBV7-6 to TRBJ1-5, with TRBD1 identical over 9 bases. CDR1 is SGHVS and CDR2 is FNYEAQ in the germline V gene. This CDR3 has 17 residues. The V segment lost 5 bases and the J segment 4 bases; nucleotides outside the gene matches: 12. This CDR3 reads CASSLEGRDRANQPQHF. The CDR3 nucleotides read TGTGCCAGCAGCCTCGAAGGCCGGGACAGGGCGAATCAGCCCCAGCATTTT.

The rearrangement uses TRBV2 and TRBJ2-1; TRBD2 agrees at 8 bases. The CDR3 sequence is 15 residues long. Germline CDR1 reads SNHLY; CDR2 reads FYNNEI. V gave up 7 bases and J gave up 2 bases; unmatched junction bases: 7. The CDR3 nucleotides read TGTGCCAGCATTAAAAGCGGGGGCACCTACAATGAGCAGTTCTTC. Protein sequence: CASIKSGGTYNEQFF.

The CDR3 loop reads CASRELAGPAKNIQYF. CDR3 DNA: TGTGCCAGCAGGGAGCTAGCGGGCCCAGCCAAAAACATTCAGTACTTC. V and J are TRBV2 and TRBJ2-4; 8 positions agree with TRBD2. V was pared by 6 bases and J by 0 bases, with 7 bases of the junction left unmatched. Germline V gene sequence: CDR1 SNHLY, CDR2 FYNNEI. The CDR3 runs 16 residues.

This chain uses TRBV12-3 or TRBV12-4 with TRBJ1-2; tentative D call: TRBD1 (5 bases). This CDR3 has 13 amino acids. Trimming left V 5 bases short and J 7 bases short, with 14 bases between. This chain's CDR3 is CASSTGTGVGYTF. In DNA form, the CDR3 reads TGTGCCAGCAGTACGGGGACGGGGGTTGGCTACACCTTC.

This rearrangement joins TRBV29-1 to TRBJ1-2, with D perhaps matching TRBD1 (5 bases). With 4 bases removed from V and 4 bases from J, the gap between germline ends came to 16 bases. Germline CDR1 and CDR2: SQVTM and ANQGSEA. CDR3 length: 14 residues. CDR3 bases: TGCAGCGTTGGTAGAGTTCTAAGGGGCTATGGCTACACCTTC. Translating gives CSVGRVLRGYGYTF.

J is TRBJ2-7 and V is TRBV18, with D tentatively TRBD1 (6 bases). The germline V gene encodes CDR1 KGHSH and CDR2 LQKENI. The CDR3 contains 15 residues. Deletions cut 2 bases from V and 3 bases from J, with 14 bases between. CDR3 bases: TGTGCCAGCTCACCATTTTCAGGGGAAAGCTACGAGCAGTACTTC. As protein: CASSPFSGESYEQYF. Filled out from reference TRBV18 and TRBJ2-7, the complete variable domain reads NAGVMQNPRHLVRRRGQEARLRCSPMKGHSHVYWYRQLPEEGLKFMVYLQKENIIDESGMPKERFSAEFPKEGPSILRIQQVVRGDSAAYFCASSPFSGESYEQYFGPGTRLTVT.

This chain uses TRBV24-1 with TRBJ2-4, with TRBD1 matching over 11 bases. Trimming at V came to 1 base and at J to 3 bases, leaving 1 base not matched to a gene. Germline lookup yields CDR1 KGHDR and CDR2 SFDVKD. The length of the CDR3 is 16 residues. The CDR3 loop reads CATSDFGTGGKNIQYF. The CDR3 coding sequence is TGTGCCACCAGTGATTTTGGGACAGGGGGCAAAAACATTCAGTACTTC.

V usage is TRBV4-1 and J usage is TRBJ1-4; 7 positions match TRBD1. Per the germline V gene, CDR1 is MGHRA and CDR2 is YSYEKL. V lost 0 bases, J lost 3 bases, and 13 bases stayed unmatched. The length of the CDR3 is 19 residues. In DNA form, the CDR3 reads TGCGCCAGCAGCCAAGATGGCGGGCAGGGGGTGGGTTCTAATGAAAAACTGTTTTTT. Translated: CASSQDGGQGVGSNEKLFF.

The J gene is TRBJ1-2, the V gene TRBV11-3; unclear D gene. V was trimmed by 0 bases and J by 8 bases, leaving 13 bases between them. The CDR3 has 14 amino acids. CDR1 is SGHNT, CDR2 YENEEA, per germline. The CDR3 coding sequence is TGTGCCAGCAGCTTAGAGGGAGGGTCAATCGGCTACACCTTC. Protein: CASSLEGGSIGYTF.

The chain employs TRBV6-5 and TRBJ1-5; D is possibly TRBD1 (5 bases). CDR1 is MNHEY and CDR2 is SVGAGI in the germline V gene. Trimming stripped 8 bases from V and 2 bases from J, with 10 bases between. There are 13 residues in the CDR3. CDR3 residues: CASCSGGNQPQHF. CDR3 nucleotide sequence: TGTGCCAGCTGTTCGGGGGGCAATCAGCCCCAGCATTTT.

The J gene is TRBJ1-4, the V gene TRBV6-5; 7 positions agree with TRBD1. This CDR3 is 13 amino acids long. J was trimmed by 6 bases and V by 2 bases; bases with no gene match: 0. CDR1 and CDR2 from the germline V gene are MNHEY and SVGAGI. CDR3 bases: TGTGCCAGCAGTTACAGGGGGCATGAAAAACTGTTTTTT. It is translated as CASSYRGHEKLFF.

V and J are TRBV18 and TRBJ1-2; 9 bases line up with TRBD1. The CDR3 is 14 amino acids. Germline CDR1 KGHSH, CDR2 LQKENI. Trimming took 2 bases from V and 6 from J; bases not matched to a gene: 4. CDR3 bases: TGTGCCAGCTCACCATCGACAGGGGGAGATGGCTACACCTTC. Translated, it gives CASSPSTGGDGYTF.

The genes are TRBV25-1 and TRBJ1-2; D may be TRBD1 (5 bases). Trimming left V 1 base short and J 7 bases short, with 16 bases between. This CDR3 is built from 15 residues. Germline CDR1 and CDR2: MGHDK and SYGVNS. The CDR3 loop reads CASSESGARVGGYTF. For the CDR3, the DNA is TGTGCCAGCAGTGAATCTGGGGCCAGGGTGGGTGGCTACACCTTC.

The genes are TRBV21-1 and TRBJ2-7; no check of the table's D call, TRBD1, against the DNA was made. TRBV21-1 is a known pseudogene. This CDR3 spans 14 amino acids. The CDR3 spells CASTRTGPSYEQYF. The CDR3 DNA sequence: TGTGCCAGCACCCGGACAGGGCCTTCCTACGAGCAGTACTTC.

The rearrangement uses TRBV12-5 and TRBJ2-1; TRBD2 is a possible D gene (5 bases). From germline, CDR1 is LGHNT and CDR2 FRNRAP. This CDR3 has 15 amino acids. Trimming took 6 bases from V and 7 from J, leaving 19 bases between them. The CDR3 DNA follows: TGTGCTAGTGGCCTGCTTCGGGATCGCAGGAATGAGCAGTTCTTC. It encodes CASGLLRDRRNEQFF. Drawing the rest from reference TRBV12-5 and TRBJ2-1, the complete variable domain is DARVTQTPRHKVTEMGQEVTMRCQPILGHNTVFWYRQTMMQGLELLAYFRNRAPLDDSGMPKDRFSAEMPDATLATLKIQPSEPRDSAVYFCASGLLRDRRNEQFFGPGTRLTVL.

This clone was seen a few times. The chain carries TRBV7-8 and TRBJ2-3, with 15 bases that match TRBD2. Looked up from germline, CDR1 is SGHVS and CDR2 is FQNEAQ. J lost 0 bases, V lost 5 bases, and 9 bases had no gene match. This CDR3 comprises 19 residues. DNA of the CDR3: TGTGCCAGCAGCCGAAGGACTAGCGGGGGGGTTGCTAGCACAGATACGCAGTATTTT. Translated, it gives CASSRRTSGGVASTDTQYF.

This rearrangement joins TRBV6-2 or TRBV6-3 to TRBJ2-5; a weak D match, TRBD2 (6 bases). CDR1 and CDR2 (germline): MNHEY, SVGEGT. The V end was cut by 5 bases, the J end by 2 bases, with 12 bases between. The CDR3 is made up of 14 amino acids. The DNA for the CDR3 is TGTGCCAGCAGTCAGGGACTTCCTCAAGAGACCCAGTACTTC. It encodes CASSQGLPQETQYF.

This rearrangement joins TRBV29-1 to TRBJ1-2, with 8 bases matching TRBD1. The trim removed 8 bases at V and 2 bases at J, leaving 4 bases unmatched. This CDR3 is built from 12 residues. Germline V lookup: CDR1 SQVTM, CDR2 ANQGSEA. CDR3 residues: CSPGQVNYGYTF. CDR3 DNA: TGCAGCCCGGGACAGGTGAACTATGGCTACACCTTC.

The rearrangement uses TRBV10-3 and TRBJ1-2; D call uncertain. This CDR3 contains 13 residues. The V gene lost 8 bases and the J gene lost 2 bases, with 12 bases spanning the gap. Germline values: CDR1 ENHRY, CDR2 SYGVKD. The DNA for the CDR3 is TGTGCCATCGCCGGTACTACCAACTATGGCTACACCTTC. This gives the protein CAIAGTTNYGYTF.

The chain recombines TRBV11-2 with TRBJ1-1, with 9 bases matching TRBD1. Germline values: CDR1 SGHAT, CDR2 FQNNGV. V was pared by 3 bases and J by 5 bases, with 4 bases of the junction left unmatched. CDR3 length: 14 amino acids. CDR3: CASSLNRGLTEAFF. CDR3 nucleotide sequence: TGTGCCAGCAGCTTGAACAGGGGGCTGACTGAAGCTTTCTTT.

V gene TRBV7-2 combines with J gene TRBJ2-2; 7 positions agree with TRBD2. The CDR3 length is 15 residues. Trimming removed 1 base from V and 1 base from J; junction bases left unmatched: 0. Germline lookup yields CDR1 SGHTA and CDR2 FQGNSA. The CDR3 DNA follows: TGTGCCAGCAGCTTAGTAGCGGGGAACACCGGGGAGCTGTTTTTT. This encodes CASSLVAGNTGELFF.

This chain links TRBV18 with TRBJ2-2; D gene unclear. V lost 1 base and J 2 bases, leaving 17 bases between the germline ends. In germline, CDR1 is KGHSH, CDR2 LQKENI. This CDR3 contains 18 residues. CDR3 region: CASSPRPPLGANTGELFF. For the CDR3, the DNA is TGTGCCAGCTCACCACGCCCCCCACTGGGCGCCAACACCGGGGAGCTGTTTTTT.

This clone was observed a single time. For the CDR3, the DNA is TGTGCCAGCAGCCCCATGGTGGCCCCATACACAGATACGCAGTATTTT. This encodes CASSPMVAPYTDTQYF. The rearrangement uses TRBV7-3 and TRBJ2-3; D uncertain. Germline CDR1 is SGHTA and CDR2 is FQGTGA. V was cut by 5 bases and J by 2 bases, with 17 bases left in between. The CDR3 has 16 residues.

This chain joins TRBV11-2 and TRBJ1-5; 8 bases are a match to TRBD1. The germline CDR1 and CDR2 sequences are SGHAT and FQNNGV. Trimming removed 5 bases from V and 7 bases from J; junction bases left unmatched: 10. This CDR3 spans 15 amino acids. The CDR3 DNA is TGTGCCAGCAGCACAAGGGACAGGAGCGGACAGCCCCAGCATTTT. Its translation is CASSTRDRSGQPQHF. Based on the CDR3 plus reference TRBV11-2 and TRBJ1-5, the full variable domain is EAGVAQSPRYKIIEKRQSVAFWCNPISGHATLYWYQQILGQGPKLLIQFQNNGVVDDSQLPKDRFSAERLKGVDSTLKIQPAKLEDSAVYLCASSTRDRSGQPQHFGDGTRLSIL.

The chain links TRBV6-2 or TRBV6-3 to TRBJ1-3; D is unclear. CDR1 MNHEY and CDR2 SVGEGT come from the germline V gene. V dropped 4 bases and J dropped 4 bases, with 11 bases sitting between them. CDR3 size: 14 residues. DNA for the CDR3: TGTGCCAGCAGTTTTCAGGTTCTGGGAAACACCATATATTTT. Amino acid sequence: CASSFQVLGNTIYF.

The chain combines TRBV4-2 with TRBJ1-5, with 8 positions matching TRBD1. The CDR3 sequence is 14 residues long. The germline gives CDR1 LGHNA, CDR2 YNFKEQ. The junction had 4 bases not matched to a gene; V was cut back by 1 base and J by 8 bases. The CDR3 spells CASSQGQGKEPQHF. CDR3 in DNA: TGTGCCAGCAGCCAAGGACAGGGGAAGGAGCCCCAGCATTTT.

Here the CDR3 reads CASSRQGAEGYTF. The CDR3 DNA follows: TGCGCCAGCAGCCGACAGGGGGCTGAAGGCTACACCTTC. The chain joins TRBV5-1 to TRBJ1-2; 10 positions agree with TRBD1. The V gene end was trimmed by 4 bases and the J gene end by 8 bases; junction bases not matched to a gene: 5. The length of the CDR3 is 13 residues. Germline V gene data show CDR1 as SGHRS and CDR2 as YFSETQ.